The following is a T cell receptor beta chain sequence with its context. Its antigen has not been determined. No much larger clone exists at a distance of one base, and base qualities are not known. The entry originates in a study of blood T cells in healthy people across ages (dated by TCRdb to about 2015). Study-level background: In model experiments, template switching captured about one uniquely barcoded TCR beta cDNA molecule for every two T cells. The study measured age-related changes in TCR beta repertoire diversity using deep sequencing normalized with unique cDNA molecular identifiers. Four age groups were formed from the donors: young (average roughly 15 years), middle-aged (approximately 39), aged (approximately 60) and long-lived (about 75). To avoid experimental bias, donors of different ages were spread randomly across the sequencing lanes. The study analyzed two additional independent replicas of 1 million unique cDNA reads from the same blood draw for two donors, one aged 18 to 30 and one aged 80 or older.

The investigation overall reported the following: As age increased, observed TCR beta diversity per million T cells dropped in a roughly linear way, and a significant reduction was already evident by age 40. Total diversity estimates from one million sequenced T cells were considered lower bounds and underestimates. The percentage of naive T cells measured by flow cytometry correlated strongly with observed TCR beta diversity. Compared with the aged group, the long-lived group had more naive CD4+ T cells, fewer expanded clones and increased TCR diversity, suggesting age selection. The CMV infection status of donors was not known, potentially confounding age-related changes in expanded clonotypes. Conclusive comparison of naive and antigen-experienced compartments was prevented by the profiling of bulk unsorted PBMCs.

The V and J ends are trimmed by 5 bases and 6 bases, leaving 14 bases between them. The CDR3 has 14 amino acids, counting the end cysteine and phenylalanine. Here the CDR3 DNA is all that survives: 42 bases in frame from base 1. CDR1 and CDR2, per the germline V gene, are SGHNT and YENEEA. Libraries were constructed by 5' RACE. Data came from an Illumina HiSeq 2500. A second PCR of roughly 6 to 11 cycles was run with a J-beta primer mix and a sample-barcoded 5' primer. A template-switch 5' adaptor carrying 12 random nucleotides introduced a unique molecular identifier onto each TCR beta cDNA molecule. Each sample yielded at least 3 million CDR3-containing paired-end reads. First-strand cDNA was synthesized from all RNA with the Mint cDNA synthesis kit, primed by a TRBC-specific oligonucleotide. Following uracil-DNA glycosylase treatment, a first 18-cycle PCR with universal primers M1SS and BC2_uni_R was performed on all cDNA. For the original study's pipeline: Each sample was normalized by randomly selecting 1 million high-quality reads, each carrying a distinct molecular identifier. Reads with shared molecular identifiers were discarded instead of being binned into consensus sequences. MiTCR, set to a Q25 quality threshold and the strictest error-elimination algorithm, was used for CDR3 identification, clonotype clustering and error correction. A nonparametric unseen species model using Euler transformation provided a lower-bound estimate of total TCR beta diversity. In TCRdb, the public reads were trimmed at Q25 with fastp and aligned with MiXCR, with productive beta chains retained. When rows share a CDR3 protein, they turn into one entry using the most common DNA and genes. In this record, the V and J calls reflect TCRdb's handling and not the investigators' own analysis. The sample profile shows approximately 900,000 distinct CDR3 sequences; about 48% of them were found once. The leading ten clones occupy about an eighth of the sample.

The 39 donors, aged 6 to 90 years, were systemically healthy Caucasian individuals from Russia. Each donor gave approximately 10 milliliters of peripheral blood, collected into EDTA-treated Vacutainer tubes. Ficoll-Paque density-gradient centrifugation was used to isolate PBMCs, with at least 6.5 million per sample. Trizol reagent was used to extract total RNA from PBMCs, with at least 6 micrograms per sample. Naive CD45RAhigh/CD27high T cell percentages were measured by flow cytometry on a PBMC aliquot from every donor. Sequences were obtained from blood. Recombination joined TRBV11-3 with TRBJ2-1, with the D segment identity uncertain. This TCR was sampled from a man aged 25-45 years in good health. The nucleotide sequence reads TGTGCCAGCAGCGACTCCCTCATGCGCAATGAGCAGTTCTTC. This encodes CASSDSLMRNEQFF.